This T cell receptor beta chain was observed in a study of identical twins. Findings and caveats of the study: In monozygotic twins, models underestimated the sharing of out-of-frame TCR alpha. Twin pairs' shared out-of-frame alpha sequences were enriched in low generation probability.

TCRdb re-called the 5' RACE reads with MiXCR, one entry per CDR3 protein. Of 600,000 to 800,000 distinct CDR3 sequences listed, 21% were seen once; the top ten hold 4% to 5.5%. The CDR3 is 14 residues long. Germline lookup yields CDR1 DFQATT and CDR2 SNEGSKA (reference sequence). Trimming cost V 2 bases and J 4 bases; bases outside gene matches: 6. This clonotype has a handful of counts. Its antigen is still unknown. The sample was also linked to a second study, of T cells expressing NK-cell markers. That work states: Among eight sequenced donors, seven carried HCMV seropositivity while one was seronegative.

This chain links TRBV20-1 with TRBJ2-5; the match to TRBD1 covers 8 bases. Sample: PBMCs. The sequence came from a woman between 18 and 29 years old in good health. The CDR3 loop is CSARSQGGGETQYF. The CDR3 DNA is TGCAGTGCTAGATCACAGGGGGGCGGAGAGACCCAGTACTTC.